A single sample is the source of the 23 T cell receptor beta chains below, sequenced in a study of cytomegalovirus exposure and HLA in healthy donors. This table comes from immunoSEQ multiplex PCR, and its TCRdb copy is limited to in-frame clones, with some not included. This table holds roughly 300,000 clones, 88% found once. Source material: PBMCs. These receptors were obtained from a young woman in good health and CMV-seronegative.

The chain has TRBV6-5 and TRBJ2-5, with 10 bases identical to TRBD1. The CDR3 extends over 13 amino acids. The germline V gene encodes CDR1 MNHEY and CDR2 SVGAGI. The junction had 5 bases not matched to a gene; V was cut back by 6 bases and J by 7 bases. The CDR3 nucleotides read TGTGCCAGCAGGCCGGGACAGGGGTGGACCCAGTACTTC. Protein: CASRPGQGWTQYF.

The chain recombines TRBV9 with TRBJ2-5, with 7 bases matching TRBD2. CDR3 size: 17 residues. Germline V CDR1 and CDR2: SGDLS, YYNGEE. The V and J ends lost 2 bases and 4 bases, in that order; junction bases with no gene match: 14. The CDR3: CASSVRVGGRAAETQYF. The CDR3, as DNA: TGTGCCAGCAGCGTTAGAGTTGGTGGGAGGGCCGCAGAGACCCAGTACTTC.

The rearrangement joins TRBV4-2 to TRBJ1-5; 10 bases match TRBD1. This CDR3 spans 15 amino acids. CDR1 is LGHNA, CDR2 YNFKEQ, per germline. Trimming took 8 bases from V and 6 from J; bases not matched to a gene: 10. This CDR3 reads CASRSSGTGVQPQHF. In DNA form, the CDR3 reads TGTGCCAGCCGCTCTTCCGGGACAGGGGTTCAGCCCCAGCATTTT.

The rearrangement links TRBV7-2 to TRBJ2-5; D is ambiguous. V gave up 5 bases and J gave up 2 bases, with 15 bases separating them. Per the germline V gene, CDR1 is SGHTA and CDR2 is FQGNSA. The CDR3 consists of 15 residues. CDR3 region: CASSLGGWRQETQYF. The CDR3 bases are TGTGCCAGCAGCCTCGGTGGTTGGCGGCAAGAGACCCAGTACTTC.

This rearrangement joins TRBV7-6 to TRBJ2-7; D not certain. The germline gives CDR1 SGHVS, CDR2 FNYEAQ. The CDR3 consists of 14 residues. V was cut by 1 base and J by 0 bases, with 7 bases left in between. The CDR3 nucleotides are TGTGCCAGCAGCTTAGGGGCCAACTCCTACGAGCAGTACTTC. Its translation: CASSLGANSYEQYF.

On this clone itself: In the same sample, other DNA sequences code for this CDR3. This chain links TRBV27 with TRBJ2-7; tentatively, D is TRBD2 (5 bases). V lost 0 bases and J 3 bases, leaving 6 bases between the germline ends. CDR1 and CDR2 (germline): MNHEY, SMNVEV (reference sequence). CDR3 length: 13 amino acids. DNA of the CDR3: TGTGCCAGCAGTTTATCGAGGGACTACGAGCAGTACTTC. Amino acid sequence: CASSLSRDYEQYF.

The chain employs TRBV2 and TRBJ2-3; TRBD2 matches 10 bases. The CDR3 has 17 amino acids. V was pared by 6 bases and J by 2 bases, with 11 bases of the junction left unmatched. CDR1 SNHLY and CDR2 FYNNEI come from the germline V gene. This chain's CDR3 is CASSPFESGGDTDTQYF. The CDR3 DNA is TGTGCCAGCAGCCCCTTTGAAAGCGGGGGGGACACAGATACGCAGTATTTT.

J is TRBJ1-1 and V is TRBV9, with D unresolved. Trimming removed 0 bases at V and 1 base at J, with 7 bases between. This CDR3 region has 14 residues. Germline V gene lookup returns CDR1 SGDLS and CDR2 YYNGEE. The CDR3 DNA follows: TGTGCCAGCAGCGTAGCTGGGAGGAACACTGAAGCTTTCTTT. Its translation is CASSVAGRNTEAFF.

The chain links TRBV2 to TRBJ2-7; possible D gene TRBD2, 7 bases. The V gene's germline CDR1 is SNHLY and CDR2 FYNNEI. The CDR3 has 14 residues. V was clipped by 5 bases and J by 6 bases, with 17 bases between them. The CDR3 DNA reads TGTGCCAGCAGTACGGGGGCGGGAGTCTTCGAGCAGTACTTC. Translated, it gives CASSTGAGVFEQYF.

The chain couples TRBV29-1 to TRBJ2-1; no clear D. The CDR3 runs 14 residues. Germline loops: CDR1 SQVTM, CDR2 ANQGSEA. With 3 bases removed from V and 4 bases from J, the gap between germline ends came to 13 bases. The CDR3 DNA follows: TGCAGCGTTGACGTCACAGCCATTTACAATGAGCAGTTCTTC. Amino acid sequence: CSVDVTAIYNEQFF.

The DNA of the CDR3 is TGTGCTAGTGGTTACGTAGCGGGAGGGCGATTGTATTTT. Amino acids: CASGYVAGGRLYF. This chain connects TRBV12-5 to TRBJ2-3, with 11 bases that match TRBD2. The germline V gene has CDR1 LGHNT and CDR2 FRNRAP. V lost 4 bases and J lost 14; bases outside the gene matches: 8. The CDR3 is made up of 13 amino acids.

This chain links TRBV30 with TRBJ2-7; 8 nucleotides align to TRBD1. The CDR3 loop spans 16 amino acids. V lost 3 bases and J lost 2; bases outside the gene matches: 12. CDR1 GTSNPN and CDR2 SVGIG come from the germline V gene (reference sequence). This chain's CDR3 is CAWSHLRRQGPYEQYF. The DNA for the CDR3 is TGTGCCTGGAGCCACCTCCGCCGACAGGGGCCCTACGAGCAGTACTTC.

The rearrangement uses TRBV2 and TRBJ1-5; D is possibly TRBD1 (6 bases). The CDR3 loop spans 14 amino acids. Germline assignment: CDR1 SNHLY and CDR2 FYNNEI. The ends were cut back, 3 bases at V and 4 bases at J, with 10 bases in the middle. CDR3 protein: CASSDSDRNQPQHF. In DNA form, the CDR3 reads TGTGCCAGCAGTGATTCGGACAGAAATCAGCCCCAGCATTTT.

The chain uses TRBV30 and TRBJ2-3, with TRBD2 matching 8 bases. The CDR3 is 12 residues long. Germline V CDR1 and CDR2: GTSNPN, SVGIG (reference sequence). V trimming: 4 bases; J trimming: 12 bases; junction bases outside the gene matches: 9. This CDR3 is CAWKLADLGQYF. Written as DNA, the CDR3 is TGTGCCTGGAAACTAGCGGACCTAGGCCAGTATTTT.

The chain employs TRBV27 and TRBJ1-4; TRBD1 matches at 8 bases. The CDR3 has 14 amino acids. Unmatched junction bases numbered 6, after V lost 6 bases and J lost 6 bases. Per the germline V gene, CDR1 is MNHEY and CDR2 is SMNVEV (reference sequence). The CDR3 sequence is CASRELTGDEKLFF. The CDR3 bases are TGTGCCAGCAGAGAGTTGACAGGGGATGAAAAACTGTTTTTT.

V gene TRBV19 combines with J gene TRBJ1-1, with D maybe TRBD1 (5 bases). Trimming removed 9 bases at V and 6 bases at J, with 11 bases between. The CDR3 contains 11 residues. Germline-derived CDR1 and CDR2 are LNHDA and SQIVND (reference sequence). In DNA form, the CDR3 reads TGTGCCAGCAGGGTCGGCGCTGAAGCTTTCTTT. Translating it yields CASRVGAEAFF.

The chain combines TRBV4-3 with TRBJ2-2; D unclear. This CDR3 contains 14 residues. Germline lookup yields CDR1 LGHNA and CDR2 YSLEER. Trimming cost V 0 bases and J 5 bases, with 7 bases left between them. CDR3 residues: CASSQESRTGELFF. In DNA form, the CDR3 reads TGCGCCAGCAGCCAAGAAAGTAGAACCGGGGAGCTGTTTTTT.

J is TRBJ2-7 and V is TRBV28; 9 nucleotides agree with TRBD1. The CDR3 is 16 amino acids. Unmatched junction bases numbered 7, after V lost 3 bases and J lost 1 base. Per the germline V gene, CDR1 is MDHEN and CDR2 is SYDVKM. CDR3 residues: CASSFSRDRVSYEQYF. The CDR3 coding sequence is TGTGCCAGCAGTTTTTCCCGGGACAGGGTTTCCTACGAGCAGTACTTC.

This chain links TRBV4-1 with TRBJ1-3, with a weak D call TRBD1 (6 bases). The germline gives CDR1 MGHRA, CDR2 YSYEKL. The CDR3 length is 18 residues. Between the trimmed V and J ends, which lost 3 bases and 2 bases, there was a span of 20 bases. This CDR3 is CASSHPGVQGKPGNTIYF. The DNA of the CDR3 is TGCGCCAGCAGCCACCCTGGGGTACAGGGCAAACCTGGAAACACCATATATTTT.

This sequence joins TRBV19 and TRBJ2-7, with 9 bases that match TRBD1. V shed 5 bases, J shed 6 bases, and the junction held 8 bases outside the gene matches. CDR1 and CDR2 from the germline V gene are LNHDA and SQIVND (reference sequence). The CDR3 runs to 14 residues. The CDR3 sequence: CASSPDRGFGEQYF. The DNA of the CDR3 is TGTGCCAGTAGTCCCGACAGGGGGTTCGGCGAGCAGTACTTC.

This chain uses TRBV11-2 with TRBJ2-7, with 13 bases that match TRBD2. Per the germline V gene, CDR1 is SGHAT and CDR2 is FQNNGV. Losses at the gene ends were 5 bases for V and 6 bases for J; bases not matched to a gene: 4. This CDR3 has 14 residues. CDR3 protein: CASSGLAGVSEQYF. CDR3 coding DNA: TGTGCCAGCAGCGGACTAGCGGGAGTTAGCGAGCAGTACTTC.

The rearrangement joins TRBV5-1 to TRBJ1-6; 7 positions match TRBD1. Germline V CDR1 and CDR2: SGHRS, YFSETQ. The ends lost 4 bases at V and 6 bases at J; junction bases unmatched: 10. The CDR3 sequence is 16 residues long. The CDR3 is CASSLLGDSSNSPLHF. CDR3 sequence (DNA): TGCGCCAGCAGCCTTTTAGGGGACAGTAGTAATTCACCCCTCCACTTT.

This chain joins TRBV5-5 and TRBJ1-2; D not certain. Per the germline V gene, CDR1 is SGHKS and CDR2 is YYEKEE (reference sequence). The V end was cut by 0 bases, the J end by 1 base, with 4 bases between. The CDR3 is made up of 13 amino acids. CDR3 amino acids: CASSLESNYGYTF. Here the CDR3 DNA reads TGTGCCAGCAGCTTGGAGAGTAACTATGGCTACACCTTC.